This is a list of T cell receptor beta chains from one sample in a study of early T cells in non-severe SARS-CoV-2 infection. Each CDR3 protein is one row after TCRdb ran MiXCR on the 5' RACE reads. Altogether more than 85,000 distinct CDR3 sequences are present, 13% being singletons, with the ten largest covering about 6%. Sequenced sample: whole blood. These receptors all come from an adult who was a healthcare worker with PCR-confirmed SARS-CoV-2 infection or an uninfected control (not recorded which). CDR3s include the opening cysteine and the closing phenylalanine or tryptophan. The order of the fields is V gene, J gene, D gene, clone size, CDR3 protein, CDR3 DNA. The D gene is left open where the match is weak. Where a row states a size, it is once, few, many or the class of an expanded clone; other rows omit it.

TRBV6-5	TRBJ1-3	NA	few	CASSYPPGRVTGNTIYF	TGTGCCAGCAGTTACCCGCCAGGGAGGGTAACTGGAAACACCATATATTTT
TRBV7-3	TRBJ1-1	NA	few	CASSLQVYTEAFF	TGTGCCAGCAGCTTACAGGTCTACACTGAAGCTTTCTTT
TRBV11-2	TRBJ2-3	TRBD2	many	CASSRGLAGSTDTQYF	TGTGCCAGCAGCCGCGGACTAGCGGGAAGCACAGATACGCAGTATTTT
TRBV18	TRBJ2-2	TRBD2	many	CASSPSTSGPTGELFF	TGTGCCAGCTCACCTTCGACTAGCGGGCCCACCGGGGAGCTGTTTTTT
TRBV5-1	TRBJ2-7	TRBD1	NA	CASSWMPGQGAREQYF	TGCGCCAGCAGCTGGATGCCGGGACAGGGGGCGCGGGAGCAGTACTTC
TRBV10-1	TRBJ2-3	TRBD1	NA	CASSAGTGVTDTQYF	TGCGCCAGCAGTGCCGGGACAGGGGTCACAGATACGCAGTATTTT
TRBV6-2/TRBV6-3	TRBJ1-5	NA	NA	CASSYGPDQPQHF	TGTGCCAGCAGTTACGGTCCCGATCAGCCCCAGCATTTT
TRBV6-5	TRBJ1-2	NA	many	CASSYRQGYGYTF	TGTGCCAGCAGTTATAGGCAGGGCTATGGCTACACCTTC
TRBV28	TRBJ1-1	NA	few	CASSFWGKNTEAFF	TGTGCCAGCAGTTTCTGGGGAAAGAACACTGAAGCTTTCTTT
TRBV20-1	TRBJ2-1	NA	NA	CSAFINELFF	TGCAGTGCTTTTATAAATGAGCTGTTCTTC
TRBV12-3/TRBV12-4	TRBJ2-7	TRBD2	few	CASSPPGGYEQYF	TGTGCCAGCAGTCCCCCGGGGGGTTACGAGCAGTACTTC
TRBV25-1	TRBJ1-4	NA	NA	CASSVNEKLFF	TGTGCCAGCAGTGTCAATGAAAAACTGTTTTTT